This TCR beta chain was sequenced for a study of T cell responses to AZD1222 COVID-19 vaccine. Study-wide results and limits: Targets within unmutated variant regions were reportedly found for nearly half of spike-specific TCRs. Recipients of two AZD1222 doses showed rising Spike-specific TCR breadth and depth.

Sequencing used immunoSEQ multiplex PCR; TCRdb keeps in-frame clones, though not all of them. The profile covers almost 70,000 clones, with roughly 85% appearing a single time and around 25% taken by the ten largest. Germline-derived CDR1 and CDR2 are LNHDA and SQIVND (reference sequence). The CDR3 spans 15 residues. V shed 5 bases and J 4 bases; nucleotides not matched to a gene: 7. In this sample, this clone turned up once. The antigen is not known. Pooling covered second doses at about 4 or about 12 weeks. The sample in question was peripheral blood, obtained 28 days after the second AZD1222 dose. This sequence originates from an adult who received the AZD1222 COVID-19 vaccine. The V call is TRBV19, the J call TRBJ2-2; the match to TRBD2 covers 7 bases. CDR3 bases: TGTGCCAGTAGTCTGGGGGGAGGGCCCACCGGGGAGCTGTTTTTT. Protein product: CASSLGGGPTGELFF.